One sample yielded the 2 T cell receptor beta chains listed below, sequenced in a study of OX40 agonist ivuxolimab in advanced cancers. Profiling relied on immunoSEQ multiplex PCR, and the TCRdb table lists in-frame clones only, not all of them. The repertoire holds roughly 73,000 clones, about 91% seen once, with around 3% in the top ten. The source material was CD4+ or CD8+ T cells sorted from blood, sampled in a trial of the OX40 agonist ivuxolimab. The receptor source for this set is an adult with an advanced solid tumor such as melanoma, head and neck, liver or kidney cancer.

This clone was picked up one time. The chain uses TRBV19 and TRBJ2-3; the match to TRBD2 covers 11 bases. The V gene's germline CDR1 is LNHDA and CDR2 SQIVND (reference sequence). The CDR3 length is 15 residues. The V gene end was trimmed by 6 bases and the J gene end by 3 bases; junction bases not matched to a gene: 5. CDR3 DNA sequence: TGTGCCAGTAGCACTAGCGGGGGTCTGACAGATACGCAGTATTTT. Amino acid sequence: CASSTSGGLTDTQYF.

The CDR3 nucleotides read TGTGCCAGCTCACCACTAGGATTGAATGAGCAGTTCTTC. Translated: CASSPLGLNEQFF. The chain carries TRBV18 and TRBJ2-1; no clear D. V dropped 1 base and J dropped 7 bases, with 8 bases sitting between them. CDR1 and CDR2 from the germline V gene are KGHSH and LQKENI. The CDR3 extends over 13 amino acids.